This T cell receptor beta chain was profiled in a study of cytomegalovirus exposure and HLA in healthy donors. Study in general: Among about 179 million T cells, an earlier analysis found roughly 120 million unique TCR beta sequences.

General study findings and limits: What TCR beta sequences reportedly achieved was accurate prediction of HLA-A and HLA-B alleles in most subjects. The study had only CMV serostatus as immune exposure information.

PCR was performed using 60 Vbeta and 13 Jbeta primers. Sequencing was performed with immunoSEQ multiplex PCR; in TCRdb, only in-frame clones are kept and a portion is missing. The data show 180,000 or so clones, around 80% seen once. This clone was recorded only once. Its cognate antigen is unknown. CDR3 length: 13 amino acids. Trimming shortened V by 6 bases and J by 4 bases, and 12 bases separated the two germline ends. The germline CDR1 and CDR2 sequences are MNHEY and SVGAGI. The sequenced sample consisted of PBMCs. The sequence was collected from a woman aged 45-60 years in good health and CMV-seropositive. The chain uses TRBV6-5 and TRBJ1-2, with a weak D call TRBD1 (5 bases). In DNA form, the CDR3 reads TGTGCCAGCAGGGACACTTATTCCTATGGCTACACCTTC. The encoded protein is CASRDTYSYGYTF.